Following are 27 T cell receptor beta chains from one sample sequenced in a study of T cells after yellow fever vaccination (dated by TCRdb to between 2019 and 2020). Read against the paper, the sample's treatment or condition label means: live attenuated yellow fever vaccine strain. Receptor amplification or capture employed 5' RACE. The sequencer was an Illumina NovaSeq 6000. TCRdb itself trimmed the public reads at Q25 with fastp, ran MiXCR and retained productive beta chains. CDR3 protein duplicates are merged, each entry listing the most common genes and DNA. Across this sample there are some 340,000 distinct CDR3 sequences, with about 10% seen only once. The ten biggest clones cover around 3.2% of the sample. Sequenced here: CD4+ T cells sorted from PBMCs, sampled 45 days after the yellow fever booster vaccination. All receptors derive from a man aged 18-30 years who received the YFV17D yellow fever vaccine.

This clonotype was recorded many times. The chain links TRBV6-2 or TRBV6-3 to TRBJ2-7; D is ambiguous. The CDR3 runs to 14 residues. The germline gives CDR1 MNHEY, CDR2 SVGEGT. V was trimmed by 5 bases and J by 0 bases, leaving 11 bases between them. CDR3 sequence: CASSEPGSSYEQYF. In nucleotides, the CDR3 is TGTGCCAGCAGTGAACCCGGGTCCTCCTACGAGCAGTACTTC.

V usage is TRBV28 and J usage is TRBJ2-7; 7 nucleotides match TRBD1. Per the germline V gene, CDR1 is MDHEN and CDR2 is SYDVKM. The CDR3 extends over 16 amino acids. Germline trimming cut 7 bases from V and 1 base from J; bases unmatched to any gene: 13. The CDR3 sequence: CASTGTAEDSSYEQYV. The CDR3 coding sequence is TGTGCCAGCACGGGGACAGCAGAGGATTCTTCCTACGAGCAGTACGTC.

A few counts support this clonotype. The chain recombines TRBV5-1 with TRBJ1-1; D may be TRBD1 (6 bases). Germline V gene data show CDR1 as SGHRS and CDR2 as YFSETQ. The CDR3 has 13 residues. With 7 bases removed from V and 6 bases from J, the gap between germline ends came to 16 bases. The CDR3 sequence: CASVGRDTAEAFF. The CDR3 DNA sequence: TGCGCCAGCGTGGGCCGGGACACCGCTGAAGCTTTCTTT.

In nucleotides, the CDR3 is TGTGCCATCAGTGAGTATAGGGAGAGTGGCGAGCAGTACTTC. This encodes CAISEYRESGEQYF. This chain links TRBV10-3 with TRBJ2-7, with a possible D match to TRBD2 (5 bases). CDR1 is ENHRY, CDR2 SYGVKD, per germline. Trimming stripped 1 base from V and 6 bases from J, with 13 bases between. This CDR3 has 14 amino acids.

V usage is TRBV24-1 and J usage is TRBJ2-7; a weak D match, TRBD2 (5 bases). V was cut by 9 bases and J by 6 bases, with 20 bases left in between. The length of the CDR3 is 14 residues. Germline CDR1 reads KGHDR; CDR2 reads SFDVKD. The CDR3 bases are TGTGCCACCCCAGGACCGGGCAAACTAGGCGAGCAGTACTTC. Encoded protein: CATPGPGKLGEQYF.

V and J are TRBV7-2 and TRBJ2-5; D ambiguous. Trimming removed 2 bases at V and 10 bases at J, with 8 bases between. This CDR3 comprises 11 residues. CDR1 is SGHTA and CDR2 is FQGNSA in the germline V gene. DNA for the CDR3: TGTGCCAGCAGCTTAATAGGAGTCCAGTACTTC. This sequence encodes CASSLIGVQYF.

This clonotype was observed a few times. The chain joins TRBV5-1 to TRBJ2-3; 10 bases line up with TRBD1. J gave up 4 bases and V 0 bases, and 2 bases lay outside the gene matches. Germline V gene sequence: CDR1 SGHRS, CDR2 YFSETQ. This CDR3 has 15 residues. The chain's CDR3 is CASSLGDRGADTQYF. CDR3 DNA: TGCGCCAGCAGCTTGGGGGACAGGGGTGCAGATACGCAGTATTTT.

The rearrangement joins TRBV18 to TRBJ2-7, with D possibly matching TRBD1 (5 bases). Germline V lookup: CDR1 KGHSH, CDR2 LQKENI. The CDR3 loop spans 14 amino acids. V was trimmed by 3 bases and J by 4 bases, leaving 13 bases between them. As DNA, the CDR3 is TGTGCCAGCTCACCCCAGGGTATTGAATACGAGCAGTACTTC. This gives the protein CASSPQGIEYEQYF.

This clonotype turned up a few times. The chain joins TRBV7-9 to TRBJ2-7, with TRBD1 matching 7 bases. Germline V CDR1 and CDR2: SEHNR, FQNEAQ (reference sequence). The ends lost 5 bases at V and 5 bases at J; junction bases unmatched: 6. This CDR3 is built from 13 residues. In DNA form, the CDR3 reads TGTGCCAGCAGCCTACAGGGGATCCACGAGCAGTACTTC. Protein sequence: CASSLQGIHEQYF.

This clonotype appeared many times. The J gene is TRBJ2-7, the V gene TRBV5-6; perhaps TRBD2 as D (5 bases). Looked up from germline, CDR1 is SGHDT and CDR2 is YYEEEE. The CDR3 is 15 residues long. The ends were cut back, 6 bases at V and 2 bases at J, with 18 bases in the middle. The CDR3 coding sequence is TGTGCCAGCACCGGCTCTATGAGGGCCACCTACGAGCAGTACTTC. Translating gives CASTGSMRATYEQYF.

The CDR3 bases are TGTGCCAGCAGCTTATTAGTCAGGAACTATGGCTACACCTTC. Residues: CASSLLVRNYGYTF. J is TRBJ1-2 and V is TRBV7-2; unclear D gene. CDR1 and CDR2 from the germline V gene are SGHTA and FQGNSA. The CDR3 is 14 amino acids. Trimming shortened V by 2 bases and J by 2 bases, and 9 bases separated the two germline ends.

This clonotype came up a few times. The chain recombines TRBV9 with TRBJ1-6; D call uncertain. The length of the CDR3 is 15 residues. Germline V lookup: CDR1 SGDLS, CDR2 YYNGEE. V was clipped by 7 bases and J by 7 bases, with 18 bases between them. The CDR3: CASGDGRAGNSPLHF. The DNA of the CDR3 is TGTGCCAGCGGGGATGGCCGGGCGGGAAATTCACCCCTCCACTTT. The full variable domain, rest sourced from reference TRBV9 and TRBJ1-6, is DSGVTQTPKHLITATGQRVTLRCSPRSGDLSVYWYQQSLDQGLQFLIQYYNGEERAKGNILERFSAQQFPDLHSELNLSSLELGDSALYFCASGDGRAGNSPLHFGNGTRLTVT.

This clonotype was picked up a small number of times. The V gene is TRBV25-1, the J gene TRBJ1-4; 7 bases align to TRBD1. Unmatched junction bases numbered 8, after V lost 8 bases and J lost 8 bases. The CDR3 length is 13 residues. Germline CDR1 and CDR2: MGHDK and SYGVNS. The CDR3 DNA reads as TGTGCCAGCGGAGGACAGGCAGGGGAAAAACTGTTTTTT. This gives the protein CASGGQAGEKLFF. Together with reference TRBV25-1 and TRBJ1-4, the CDR3 gives the full variable domain: EADIYQTPRYLVIGTGKKITLECSQTMGHDKMYWYQQDPGMELHLIHYSYGVNSTEKGDLSSESTVSRIRTEHFPLTLESARPSHTSQYLCASGGQAGEKLFFGSGTQLSVL.

The table lists this clonotype with a few counts. The chain uses TRBV5-1 and TRBJ1-2; 9 bases are a match to TRBD1. The CDR3 has 19 residues. The germline V gene has CDR1 SGHRS and CDR2 YFSETQ. Trimming removed 3 bases from V and 0 bases from J; junction bases left unmatched: 15. CDR3 DNA: TGCGCCAGCAGCTGGGAGATATCGGGACAGGGAAGAACTAACTATGGCTACACCTTC. Protein product: CASSWEISGQGRTNYGYTF. The full variable domain, in which reference TRBV5-1 and TRBJ1-2 provide the parts outside the CDR3, is KAGVTQTPRYLIKTRGQQVTLSCSPISGHRSVSWYQQTPGQGLQFLFEYFSETQRNKGNFPGRFSGRQFSNSRSEMNVSTLELGDSALYLCASSWEISGQGRTNYGYTFGSGTRLTVV.

V and J are TRBV5-1 and TRBJ1-1; D uncertain. V dropped 0 bases and J dropped 4 bases, with 10 bases sitting between them. Germline values: CDR1 SGHRS, CDR2 YFSETQ. The length of the CDR3 is 14 residues. The CDR3: CASSLGEGSTEAFF. The CDR3 nucleotides are TGCGCCAGCAGCTTGGGTGAAGGGAGCACTGAAGCTTTCTTT.

The chain employs TRBV24-1 and TRBJ2-5; D is perhaps TRBD2 (7 bases). This CDR3 is 14 amino acids long. Germline values: CDR1 KGHDR, CDR2 SFDVKD. Trimming took 4 bases from V and 5 from J, leaving 13 bases between them. The CDR3 DNA reads TGTGCCACCAGTGAGGGGGGGCCTGGGGAGACCCAGTACTTC. The encoded protein is CATSEGGPGETQYF.

This clonotype was found a few times. The CDR3 region is CASSSPRRDSNSPLHF. The CDR3 bases are TGTGCCAGCAGTTCACCTAGGAGGGATTCTAATTCACCCCTCCACTTT. This rearrangement joins TRBV28 to TRBJ1-6; D is unresolved. Trimming took 4 bases from V and 6 from J, leaving 16 bases between them. Germline V gives CDR1 MDHEN, CDR2 SYDVKM. The CDR3 loop spans 16 amino acids.

This chain links TRBV20-1 with TRBJ2-5; 9 bases are shared with TRBD1. The CDR3 runs to 12 residues. Per germline, CDR1 DFQATT and CDR2 SNEGSKA (reference sequence). Germline trimming cut 6 bases from V and 3 bases from J; bases unmatched to any gene: 2. The CDR3 here is CSAWDREETQYF. The DNA for the CDR3 is TGCAGTGCCTGGGACAGGGAAGAGACCCAGTACTTC.

The chain has TRBV29-1 and TRBJ2-2; 8 bases line up with TRBD1. The CDR3 is made up of 14 amino acids. The germline gives CDR1 SQVTM, CDR2 ANQGSEA. Trimming took 7 bases from V and 3 from J; bases not matched to a gene: 7. DNA of the CDR3: TGCAGCGCAAGACAGGGGTACTACACCGGGGAGCTGTTTTTT. As protein: CSARQGYYTGELFF.

This clonotype was seen at least ten times. The V and J genes are TRBV12-3 or TRBV12-4 and TRBJ2-3, with no clear D. V lost 1 base to trimming and J lost 5 bases, with 7 bases between them. The CDR3 runs to 13 residues. CDR3 sequence reads: CASSLGRKDTQYF. The DNA for the CDR3 is TGTGCCAGCAGTTTAGGGCGGAAAGATACGCAGTATTTT.

At least ten counts were recorded for this clonotype. This chain connects TRBV20-1 to TRBJ2-3; the D gene is possibly TRBD2 (7 bases). The germline gives CDR1 DFQATT, CDR2 SNEGSKA (reference sequence). The CDR3 totals 13 residues. The CDR3 sequence is CSLNRGAGDTQYF. CDR3 bases: TGCAGCTTAAACCGGGGGGCCGGGGATACGCAGTATTTT.

This clonotype came up many times. The chain joins TRBV2 to TRBJ2-3; D is ambiguous. This CDR3 has 14 amino acids. CDR1 and CDR2 from the germline V gene are SNHLY and FYNNEI. Trimming stripped 3 bases from V and 1 base from J, with 8 bases between. The CDR3 is CASSDNRGTDTQYF. The CDR3 DNA reads TGTGCCAGCAGTGATAACAGAGGCACAGATACGCAGTATTTT.

This clonotype was detected only a few times. This chain uses TRBV12-3 or TRBV12-4 with TRBJ2-7, with 11 bases that match TRBD2. After removal of 2 bases from V and 9 bases from J, the junction contained 12 bases not matched to a gene. The CDR3 contains 16 residues. Here the CDR3 reads CASSLRGTGLAAWQYF. The CDR3, as DNA: TGTGCCAGCAGTTTAAGGGGGACGGGACTAGCGGCCTGGCAGTACTTC.

This clonotype has at least ten counts. The chain combines TRBV7-2 with TRBJ2-2, with D perhaps TRBD2 (5 bases). V lost 0 bases and J lost 2, with 7 bases in between. Germline V gives CDR1 SGHTA, CDR2 FQGNSA. The CDR3 covers 15 residues. As DNA, the CDR3 is TGTGCCAGCAGCTTAGCGAGCGGAAACACCGGGGAGCTGTTTTTT. It codes for CASSLASGNTGELFF.

A single count supports this clonotype. The chain combines TRBV25-1 with TRBJ1-2; the D is unclear. The CDR3 sequence is 15 residues long. The germline CDR1 and CDR2 sequences are MGHDK and SYGVNS. The V end lost 6 bases, the J end lost 3 bases, and 17 bases lay between the germline ends. The CDR3 is CASSNYGGGYYGYTF. Here the CDR3 DNA reads TGTGCCAGCAGCAATTATGGAGGCGGCTACTATGGCTACACCTTC.

This clonotype was seen a handful of times. This sequence joins TRBV20-1 and TRBJ2-2, with D unclear. The length of the CDR3 is 14 residues. Trimming took 2 bases from V and 4 from J, leaving 11 bases between them. CDR1 and CDR2 from the germline V gene are DFQATT and SNEGSKA (reference sequence). The CDR3 here is CSARRLGSTGELFF. The CDR3 nucleotides are TGCAGTGCTAGAAGGTTGGGCAGCACCGGGGAGCTGTTTTTT.

This clonotype was seen a few times. This chain uses TRBV7-9 with TRBJ2-1, with D tentatively TRBD2 (7 bases). The length of the CDR3 is 15 residues. Germline values: CDR1 SEHNR, CDR2 FQNEAQ (reference sequence). V was clipped by 8 bases and J by 3 bases, with 17 bases between them. In DNA, the CDR3 is TGTGCCAGCGGGGGGGCCATCGATTACTACAATGAGCAGTTCTTC. This translates into CASGGAIDYYNEQFF.